A single sample gave rise to the 8 T cell receptor beta chains below, sequenced in a study of blood T cell repertoires in COVID-19. Repertoires were generated with immunoSEQ multiplex PCR, while TCRdb's copy carries only in-frame clones and drops some. Of about 260,000 clones listed, approximately 87% were seen once; the top ten hold 1.5%. The sequencing sample was made of peripheral blood. The source of these receptors is a woman between 35 and 50 years old who had recovered from COVID-19.

V is TRBV24-1 and J is TRBJ2-5; 9 bases map to TRBD1. In germline, CDR1 is KGHDR, CDR2 SFDVKD. J gave up 2 bases and V 7 bases, and 4 bases lay outside the gene matches. The CDR3 contains 14 residues. The CDR3 loop reads CATRGQGRQETQYF. Here the CDR3 DNA reads TGTGCCACCAGAGGACAGGGGAGGCAAGAGACCCAGTACTTC.

This chain uses TRBV19 with TRBJ1-5, with D unresolved. The germline V gene has CDR1 LNHDA and CDR2 SQIVND (reference sequence). CDR3 size: 16 residues. With 7 bases removed from V and 7 bases from J, the gap between germline ends came to 23 bases. The DNA for the CDR3 is TGTGCCAGTAATCGGGGTTATTCTCGATTGGGCCAGCCCCAGCATTTT. It is translated as CASNRGYSRLGQPQHF.

V gene TRBV5-4 combines with J gene TRBJ2-5, with 7 positions matching TRBD1. Germline lookup yields CDR1 SGHNT and CDR2 YYREEE (reference sequence). V trimming: 4 bases; J trimming: 9 bases; junction bases outside the gene matches: 9. The CDR3 length is 13 residues. CDR3 region: CASSTRQGTPQYF. The CDR3 bases are TGTGCCAGCAGCACCCGACAGGGTACCCCCCAGTACTTC.

This clone was seen a single time. The V gene is TRBV6-5, the J gene TRBJ2-5; 12 bases line up with TRBD2. This CDR3 comprises 13 residues. Germline trimming cut 6 bases from V and 6 bases from J; bases unmatched to any gene: 2. Germline lookup yields CDR1 MNHEY and CDR2 SVGAGI. The CDR3: CASRTSGGKTQYF. CDR3 sequence (DNA): TGTGCCAGCAGGACTAGCGGGGGAAAGACCCAGTACTTC.

DNA for the CDR3: TGTGCCAGTAGTAGGGGGACAGGTTACCCCGGTCAGCCCCAGCATTTT. Protein sequence: CASSRGTGYPGQPQHF. This sequence joins TRBV19 and TRBJ1-5, with TRBD1 identical over 8 bases. Germline CDR1 is LNHDA and CDR2 is SQIVND (reference sequence). Trimming took 4 bases from V and 6 from J; bases not matched to a gene: 11. CDR3 length equals 16 residues.

The CDR3 nucleotides are TGCGCCAGCACCCTTCAGGGCCGTAGCACAGATACGCAGTATTTT. Its translation: CASTLQGRSTDTQYF. V is TRBV5-1 and J is TRBJ2-3; maybe TRBD1 (5 bases). V lost 6 bases to trimming and J lost 0 bases, with 14 bases between them. CDR1 and CDR2 from the germline V gene are SGHRS and YFSETQ. This CDR3 comprises 15 residues.

This chain joins TRBV19 and TRBJ2-7; 8 positions agree with TRBD1. Per the germline V gene, CDR1 is LNHDA and CDR2 is SQIVND (reference sequence). The CDR3 runs to 14 residues. V was clipped by 5 bases and J by 6 bases; unmatched bases: 9. In nucleotides, the CDR3 is TGTGCCAGTAGTCCAGGGGGCGGCAGTTTCGAGCAGTACTTC. Its protein is CASSPGGGSFEQYF.

This chain links TRBV14 with TRBJ1-2, with TRBD1 matching 8 bases. The CDR3 sequence is 13 residues long. V trimming: 7 bases; J trimming: 7 bases; junction bases outside the gene matches: 8. Germline V lookup: CDR1 SGHDN, CDR2 FVKESK. The CDR3 sequence: CASTLGQGAGYTF. The DNA of the CDR3 is TGTGCCAGCACCCTAGGACAGGGTGCTGGCTACACCTTC. Together with reference TRBV14 and TRBJ1-2, the CDR3 gives the full variable domain: EAGVTQFPSHSVIEKGQTVTLRCDPISGHDNLYWYRRVMGKEIKFLLHFVKESKQDESGMPNNRFLAERTGGTYSTLKVQPAELEDSGVYFCASTLGQGAGYTFGSGTRLTVV.